The 18 T cell receptor beta chains below come from one sample, sequenced in a study of blood T cell repertoires in COVID-19. TCRdb keeps only in-frame clones here, not all; method: immunoSEQ multiplex PCR. This sample has some 220,000 clones, with around 82% found just once. Sequencing used peripheral blood. The receptors derive from a woman in her 70s with acute or convalescent COVID-19.

This clone was recorded a few times. The rearrangement joins TRBV19 to TRBJ1-4, with no clear D. V was trimmed by 3 bases and J by 5 bases, leaving 10 bases between them. The CDR3 has 14 residues. Germline V gene data show CDR1 as LNHDA and CDR2 as SQIVND (reference sequence). CDR3 sequence (DNA): TGTGCCAGTAGTATCATGGCAGCGAATGAAAAACTGTTTTTT. Its translation is CASSIMAANEKLFF.

The chain is built from TRBV9 and TRBJ2-5, with D perhaps matching TRBD1 (5 bases). Germline V lookup: CDR1 SGDLS, CDR2 YYNGEE. This CDR3 has 15 amino acids. V was cut by 3 bases and J by 5 bases, with 17 bases left in between. The chain's CDR3 is CASSAPSTAGETQYF. The CDR3 DNA reads as TGTGCCAGCAGCGCACCATCGACAGCCGGGGAGACCCAGTACTTC.

The chain has TRBV6-5 and TRBJ2-2; 7 bases align to TRBD1. Germline-derived CDR1 and CDR2 are MNHEY and SVGAGI. The CDR3 runs to 13 residues. CDR3 nucleotide sequence: TGTGTGGGACGGACAGGGAACACCGGGGAGCTGTTTTTT. Its protein product is CVGRTGNTGELFF.

V gene TRBV29-1 combines with J gene TRBJ2-5, with TRBD1 matching over 10 bases. J was trimmed by 7 bases and V by 2 bases; bases with no gene match: 10. The CDR3 has 15 residues. Germline-derived CDR1 and CDR2 are SQVTM and ANQGSEA. CDR3 protein: CSVELVTGGWGTQYF. CDR3 sequence (DNA): TGCAGCGTTGAATTGGTGACAGGGGGCTGGGGGACCCAGTACTTC.

On this clone itself: The same CDR3 arises from other DNA sequences in this sample as well. This rearrangement joins TRBV9 to TRBJ1-3; D gene uncertain. The CDR3 has 15 amino acids. The germline CDR1 and CDR2 sequences are SGDLS and YYNGEE. The V and J ends lost 0 bases and 4 bases respectively, with 11 bases between them. The CDR3 spells CASSVGGTAGNTIYF. The CDR3 bases are TGTGCCAGCAGCGTAGGCGGTACGGCCGGAAACACCATATATTTT. Supplemented by reference TRBV9 and TRBJ1-3, the full variable domain reads DSGVTQTPKHLITATGQRVTLRCSPRSGDLSVYWYQQSLDQGLQFLIQYYNGEERAKGNILERFSAQQFPDLHSELNLSSLELGDSALYFCASSVGGTAGNTIYFGEGSWLTVV.

The rearrangement uses TRBV6-6 and TRBJ2-5; 9 bases align to TRBD1. V was pared by 7 bases and J by 10 bases, with 13 bases of the junction left unmatched. CDR3 length: 14 residues. Germline V gives CDR1 MNHNY, CDR2 SVGAGI (reference sequence). The CDR3 sequence: CASTRDRDLGNQYF. CDR3 coding DNA: TGTGCCAGCACCAGGGACAGGGATTTAGGGAACCAGTACTTC.

This clone has a count of ten or more. This chain joins TRBV6-5 and TRBJ1-2; D is unclear. The CDR3 sequence is 13 residues long. V lost 7 bases to trimming and J lost 4 bases, with 13 bases between them. Germline V lookup: CDR1 MNHEY, CDR2 SVGAGI. CDR3 residues: CASTDNPLYGYTF. CDR3 in DNA: TGTGCCAGCACCGACAACCCGCTCTATGGCTACACCTTC.

The chain uses TRBV7-6 and TRBJ2-2; 11 bases are shared with TRBD1. The CDR3 extends over 19 amino acids. V lost 1 base, J lost 4 bases, and 11 bases stayed unmatched. CDR1 SGHVS and CDR2 FNYEAQ come from the germline V gene. CDR3 in amino acids: CASSLVEVSGTGGTGELFF. DNA of the CDR3: TGTGCCAGCAGCTTAGTAGAGGTTTCTGGGACAGGGGGCACCGGGGAGCTGTTTTTT. The variable domain in full, with the rest retrieved from reference TRBV7-6 and TRBJ2-2, is GAGVSQSPRYKVTKRGQDVALRCDPISGHVSLYWYRQALGQGPEFLTYFNYEAQQDKSGLPNDRFSAERPEGSISTLTIQRTEQRDSAMYRCASSLVEVSGTGGTGELFFGEGSRLTVL.

The gene calls are TRBV15 and TRBJ2-3, with 7 bases that match TRBD1. CDR1 LNHNV and CDR2 YYDKDF come from the germline V gene (reference sequence). The length of the CDR3 is 15 residues. V lost 1 base and J lost 3; bases outside the gene matches: 4. CDR3 loop: CATSRAQGVTDTQYF. Written as DNA, the CDR3 is TGTGCCACCAGCAGAGCCCAGGGGGTAACAGATACGCAGTATTTT.

V is TRBV10-3 and J is TRBJ2-2; no firm D call. This CDR3 is 12 amino acids long. V was clipped by 6 bases and J by 5 bases, with 7 bases between them. CDR1 and CDR2 from the germline V gene are ENHRY and SYGVKD. The CDR3: CAISLSTGELFF. CDR3 sequence (DNA): TGTGCCATCAGCCTCAGTACCGGGGAGCTGTTTTTT.

The chain recombines TRBV6-1 with TRBJ2-7; weak D call: TRBD1 (5 bases). The V end was cut by 0 bases, the J end by 3 bases, with 6 bases between. Germline V gene lookup returns CDR1 MNHNS and CDR2 SASEGT. The CDR3 totals 13 residues. This chain's CDR3 is CASSEAGRYEQYV. For the CDR3, the DNA is TGTGCCAGCAGTGAAGCGGGGCGCTACGAGCAGTACGTC.

The CDR3 DNA reads as TGTGCCAGCAGTTACGGGGGGGCGAGGAACGAGCAGTACTTC. Encoded protein: CASSYGGARNEQYF. The chain links TRBV6-6 to TRBJ2-7; D possibly corresponds to TRBD2 (7 bases). Trimming removed 2 bases at V and 5 bases at J, with 13 bases between. This CDR3 has 14 amino acids. Germline lookup yields CDR1 MNHNY and CDR2 SVGAGI (reference sequence).

The V and J genes are TRBV19 and TRBJ1-6; D not resolved. This CDR3 has 15 amino acids. Between the trimmed V and J ends, which lost 3 bases and 7 bases, there was a span of 13 bases. Germline loops: CDR1 LNHDA, CDR2 SQIVND (reference sequence). For the CDR3, the DNA is TGTGCCAGTAGTATTCCGGACTCGAGAAATTCACCCCTCCACTTT. Translation: CASSIPDSRNSPLHF.

The CDR3 protein is CASSTYLSGETQYF. The CDR3 DNA reads TGTGCCAGTAGTACCTACCTATCGGGGGAGACCCAGTACTTC. The rearrangement links TRBV19 to TRBJ2-5; weak D call: TRBD2 (5 bases). The V gene's germline CDR1 is LNHDA and CDR2 SQIVND (reference sequence). The CDR3 extends over 14 amino acids. With 4 bases removed from V and 5 bases from J, the gap between germline ends came to 14 bases.

This clone showed up just a few times. The chain carries TRBV15 and TRBJ1-5; D not certain. Germline V CDR1 and CDR2: LNHNV, YYDKDF (reference sequence). Trimming left V 1 base short and J 13 bases short, with 11 bases between. CDR3 length: 12 residues. CDR3 in amino acids: CATSRGGGFQHF. The DNA of the CDR3 is TGTGCCACCAGCAGAGGAGGCGGTTTTCAGCATTTT.

This clone appeared a few times. The chain uses TRBV11-2 and TRBJ2-7; tentative D call: TRBD1 (6 bases). The CDR3 totals 15 residues. Germline values: CDR1 SGHAT, CDR2 FQNNGV. The V end lost 3 bases, the J end lost 0 bases, and 12 bases lay between the germline ends. CDR3 bases: TGTGCCAGCAGCTTTCGGGACACGAGCTCCTACGAGCAGTACTTC. Its protein is CASSFRDTSSYEQYF.

This clone was picked up one time. The V and J genes are TRBV11-2 and TRBJ2-7, with 7 positions matching TRBD1. With V trimmed by 5 bases and J by 4 bases, 8 bases remained unmatched. Germline CDR1 SGHAT, CDR2 FQNNGV. CDR3 length equals 14 residues. Here the CDR3 reads CASSGTGQSYEQYF. The CDR3 coding sequence is TGTGCCAGCAGCGGAACGGGACAGAGTTACGAGCAGTACTTC.

The chain is built from TRBV7-6 and TRBJ2-1; tentative D call: TRBD1 (6 bases). The CDR3 length is 15 residues. V gave up 1 base and J gave up 7 bases, with 14 bases separating them. Germline V CDR1 and CDR2: SGHVS, FNYEAQ. CDR3 in DNA: TGTGCCAGCAGCTTAGGGCAGGGGCTGGGAAATGAGCAGTTCTTC. This codes for CASSLGQGLGNEQFF.